The 3 T cell receptor beta chains listed next were all sequenced from one sample in a study of control samples from healthy donors and cancer patients. Clones were read by immunoSEQ multiplex PCR, and TCRdb kept only the in-frame ones, dropping some. In the table there are approximately 180,000 clones, 85% to 95% of which are singletons. What was sequenced was blood. Every receptor here comes from a woman between 18 and 30 years old in good health.

A few counts support this clone. CDR3 DNA: TGCGCCAGCAGCCTGGGCCCCTTAGGGGCGACGCAGTACTTC. It encodes CASSLGPLGATQYF. The V and J genes are TRBV4-1 and TRBJ2-7; D is perhaps TRBD1 (5 bases). This CDR3 is 14 amino acids long. Germline-derived CDR1 and CDR2 are MGHRA and YSYEKL. V lost 4 bases, J lost 9 bases, and 19 bases lay in between.

This rearrangement joins TRBV5-1 to TRBJ1-6; 7 nucleotides line up with TRBD1. Looked up from germline, CDR1 is SGHRS and CDR2 is YFSETQ. This CDR3 contains 15 residues. J was trimmed by 8 bases and V by 0 bases; bases with no gene match: 5. CDR3 residues: CASSLAAGGDSPLHF. For the CDR3, the DNA is TGCGCCAGCAGCTTGGCTGCAGGGGGAGATTCACCCCTCCACTTT.

The J gene is TRBJ1-1, the V gene TRBV5-1; D gene uncertain. Germline V CDR1 and CDR2: SGHRS, YFSETQ. Trimming took off 4 bases at V and 6 bases at J, with 19 bases between the two ends. The CDR3 totals 15 residues. In nucleotides, the CDR3 is TGCGCCAGCAGCCCCAACCTGCTGGGGAGCGCTGAAGCTTTCTTT. Amino acids: CASSPNLLGSAEAFF.